The 16 T cell receptor beta chains reported below all come from one sample, sequenced in a study of blood T cell repertoires in COVID-19. The method was immunoSEQ multiplex PCR; TCRdb's version includes in-frame clones alone and lacks a portion of them. The sample contains tens of thousands of clones, approximately 90% of which appear only once. Sequences were obtained from peripheral blood. Source of these receptors: a man in his 70s with active or convalescent COVID-19.

This chain links TRBV30 with TRBJ1-4; 8 nucleotides agree with TRBD1. The CDR3 has 12 residues. Looked up from germline, CDR1 is GTSNPN and CDR2 is SVGIG (reference sequence). The V segment lost 7 bases and the J segment 8 bases; nucleotides outside the gene matches: 6. CDR3 protein: CASGQGQEKLFF. The CDR3 bases are TGTGCCTCAGGACAGGGTCAAGAAAAACTGTTTTTT.

The rearrangement joins TRBV19 to TRBJ1-5, with a possible D match to TRBD1 (6 bases). The V and J ends lost 7 bases and 0 bases respectively, with 25 bases between them. CDR1 and CDR2 (germline): LNHDA, SQIVND (reference sequence). The CDR3 runs to 19 residues. The CDR3 DNA reads as TGTGCCAGTACCCAAGGGACAACGGGTTTTAAGGATAGCAATCAGCCCCAGCATTTT. Encoded protein: CASTQGTTGFKDSNQPQHF.

The V gene is TRBV5-1, the J gene TRBJ1-4; maybe TRBD1 (5 bases). V shed 0 bases and J shed 3 bases, with 12 bases lying between them. The CDR3 is 16 residues long. Germline loops: CDR1 SGHRS, CDR2 YFSETQ. The CDR3 spells CASSLGGIGANEKLFF. Written as DNA, the CDR3 is TGCGCCAGCAGCTTGGGCGGGATAGGGGCTAATGAAAAACTGTTTTTT.

The chain joins TRBV4-1 to TRBJ1-1; TRBD1 is a possible D gene (5 bases). Between the trimmed V and J ends, which lost 0 bases and 1 base, there was a span of 15 bases. The CDR3 covers 17 residues. Germline lookup yields CDR1 MGHRA and CDR2 YSYEKL. The DNA of the CDR3 is TGCGCCAGCAGCCAAGATAGGGCAGGGTCGGCGAACACTGAAGCTTTCTTT. This encodes CASSQDRAGSANTEAFF.

V is TRBV5-1 and J is TRBJ1-2; possibly TRBD1 for D (6 bases). Trimming pared 0 bases from V and 5 bases from J, leaving 8 bases between. This CDR3 region has 13 residues. The V gene's germline CDR1 is SGHRS and CDR2 YFSETQ. CDR3 bases: TGCGCCAGCAGCTTGGGGGACATGTATGGCTACACCTTC. Its translation is CASSLGDMYGYTF. Looking up the rest from reference TRBV5-1 and TRBJ1-2 gives the full variable domain: KAGVTQTPRYLIKTRGQQVTLSCSPISGHRSVSWYQQTPGQGLQFLFEYFSETQRNKGNFPGRFSGRQFSNSRSEMNVSTLELGDSALYLCASSLGDMYGYTFGSGTRLTVV.

The chain links TRBV7-3 to TRBJ2-1; 8 bases agree with TRBD2. This CDR3 spans 16 amino acids. The V gene end was trimmed by 2 bases and the J gene end by 6 bases; junction bases not matched to a gene: 9. Germline V gene sequence: CDR1 SGHTA, CDR2 FQGTGA. CDR3 amino acids: CASSLGLRGALNEQFF. The CDR3 DNA reads as TGTGCCAGCAGCTTAGGGCTGCGGGGGGCCCTCAATGAGCAGTTCTTC.

The rearrangement joins TRBV4-3 to TRBJ2-5, with TRBD1 identical over 9 bases. V trimming: 0 bases; J trimming: 4 bases; junction bases outside the gene matches: 12. Germline V lookup: CDR1 LGHNA, CDR2 YSLEER. This CDR3 is 18 amino acids long. The CDR3 reads CASSQEVWPQGAGETQYF. The CDR3 DNA sequence: TGCGCCAGCAGCCAAGAAGTATGGCCACAGGGGGCAGGAGAGACCCAGTACTTC.

This clone was found a few times. The CDR3: CASSLAGGTQSNYGYTF. CDR3 in DNA: TGTGCCAGCAGCTTGGCGGGGGGCACACAGTCGAACTATGGCTACACCTTC. V and J are TRBV5-4 and TRBJ1-2, with D perhaps TRBD1 (6 bases). The V gene's germline CDR1 is SGHNT and CDR2 YYREEE (reference sequence). This CDR3 spans 17 amino acids. The V end was cut by 0 bases, the J end by 2 bases, with 17 bases between.

J is TRBJ2-7 and V is TRBV19, with D possibly matching TRBD2 (6 bases). CDR3 length equals 16 residues. The germline V and J ends were trimmed by 2 bases and 2 bases, with 16 bases remaining between them. Germline V gives CDR1 LNHDA, CDR2 SQIVND (reference sequence). In DNA form, the CDR3 reads TGTGCCAGTAGTATATGGGGCGGGGCCGAGACCTACGAGCAGTACTTC. Protein: CASSIWGGAETYEQYF.

The chain recombines TRBV27 with TRBJ2-2, with D possibly being TRBD2 (6 bases). There are 18 residues in the CDR3. V lost 1 base to trimming and J lost 5 bases, with 20 bases between them. Germline values: CDR1 MNHEY, CDR2 SMNVEV (reference sequence). The CDR3 nucleotides read TGTGCCAGCAGTTTATATCGGGACTCAACAAGAGGTACCGGGGAGCTGTTTTTT. Protein: CASSLYRDSTRGTGELFF.

The V and J genes are TRBV3-1 (or the pseudogene TRBV3-2) and TRBJ2-1, with D possibly being TRBD1 (6 bases). Germline V gene sequence: CDR1 LGHDT, CDR2 YNNKEL (reference sequence). The CDR3 loop spans 16 amino acids. Trimming cost V 5 bases and J 4 bases, with 18 bases left between them. The CDR3 sequence is CASSARVGQKYNEQFF. CDR3 nucleotide sequence: TGTGCCAGCAGCGCCAGGGTGGGACAAAAATACAATGAGCAGTTCTTC.

The chain uses TRBV9 and TRBJ1-4, with 11 positions matching TRBD1. Germline CDR1 is SGDLS and CDR2 is YYNGEE. This CDR3 comprises 17 residues. V trimming: 2 bases; J trimming: 8 bases; junction bases outside the gene matches: 11. The CDR3: CASSVSGTGGRKEKLFF. The CDR3 bases are TGTGCCAGCAGCGTTTCCGGGACAGGGGGGAGGAAAGAAAAACTGTTTTTT.

The chain has TRBV30 and TRBJ2-1; TRBD2 is a possible D gene (5 bases). The germline CDR1 and CDR2 sequences are GTSNPN and SVGIG (reference sequence). The length of the CDR3 is 15 residues. The ends were cut back, 0 bases at V and 2 bases at J, with 11 bases in the middle. This CDR3 reads CAWSVGPGTYNEQFF. In DNA form, the CDR3 reads TGTGCCTGGAGTGTAGGCCCCGGGACCTACAATGAGCAGTTCTTC.

This clone was counted between two and nine times. The genes are TRBV27 and TRBJ2-1; 10 bases line up with TRBD1. Per the germline V gene, CDR1 is MNHEY and CDR2 is SMNVEV (reference sequence). This CDR3 has 16 amino acids. V lost 0 bases and J lost 6; bases outside the gene matches: 5. The CDR3 spells CASSLSGQGVVNEQFF. The DNA for the CDR3 is TGTGCCAGCAGTTTATCCGGACAGGGGGTTGTCAATGAGCAGTTCTTC.

CDR3 loop: CASSPLGAEEQYF. In nucleotides, the CDR3 is TGTGCCAGCAGTCCCCTGGGGGCGGAGGAGCAGTACTTC. The chain employs TRBV27 and TRBJ2-7, with a possible D match to TRBD1 (6 bases). CDR1 and CDR2 from the germline V gene are MNHEY and SMNVEV (reference sequence). Trimming removed 5 bases from V and 7 bases from J, with 15 bases in between. This CDR3 has 13 residues.

The chain employs TRBV2 and TRBJ2-7, with 7 bases identical to TRBD2. The CDR3 contains 11 residues. With 4 bases clipped from V and 6 bases from J, the junction kept 0 bases outside the gene matches. CDR1 SNHLY and CDR2 FYNNEI come from the germline V gene. Here the CDR3 DNA reads TGTGCCAGCAGTGGCGGGGGCGAGCAGTACTTC. Protein: CASSGGGEQYF. Variable domain in full (rest from reference TRBV2 and TRBJ2-7): EPEVTQTPSHQVTQMGQEVILRCVPISNHLYFYWYRQILGQKVEFLVSFYNNEISEKSEIFDDQFSVERPDGSNFTLKIRSTKLEDSAMYFCASSGGGEQYFGPGTRLTVT.